These 28 T cell receptor beta chains came from one sample sequenced in a study of beta chain features in type 1 diabetes. Study observations and caveats: A moderate, significant TCRB CDR3 shortening appeared in type 1 diabetes across four CD4+ subsets.

The entirety of the isolated RNA underwent reverse transcription, so expressed TCRB transcripts were sequenced. Sequencing was performed with immunoSEQ multiplex PCR; in TCRdb, only in-frame clones are kept and a portion is missing. This sample carries hundreds of thousands of clones, over 12% of them seen once, and the ten largest clones take nearly 0.04%. Their antigen targets remain unknown. The sequenced material came from naive CD4+ T cells from blood. All receptors derive from a man between 18 and 35 years old with type 1 diabetes.

The chain joins TRBV29-1 to TRBJ2-7; TRBD2 agrees at 9 bases. With V trimmed by 1 base and J by 0 bases, 7 bases remained unmatched. CDR1 SQVTM and CDR2 ANQGSEA come from the germline V gene. The CDR3 spans 16 residues. The CDR3 is CSVEGTSASHSYEQYF. CDR3 in DNA: TGCAGCGTTGAAGGGACTAGCGCTTCCCACTCCTACGAGCAGTACTTC.

The V and J genes are TRBV7-9 and TRBJ2-7; a possible D gene is TRBD1 (6 bases). The germline gives CDR1 SEHNR, CDR2 FQNEAQ (reference sequence). Trimming took 5 bases from V and 2 from J, leaving 22 bases between them. CDR3 length: 17 amino acids. In nucleotides, the CDR3 is TGTGCCAGCAGCCATATAGGCATAGGACAGAATACCTACGAGCAGTACTTC. This codes for CASSHIGIGQNTYEQYF.

The sample holds a few counts of this clone. The V and J genes are TRBV29-1 and TRBJ1-1; D gene ambiguous. V lost 5 bases and J lost 0, with 10 bases in between. The CDR3 extends over 13 amino acids. Germline-derived CDR1 and CDR2 are SQVTM and ANQGSEA. The CDR3 bases are TGCAGCGTTCGGGTGGGAATGAACACTGAAGCTTTCTTT. Translating it yields CSVRVGMNTEAFF. Based on the CDR3 plus reference TRBV29-1 and TRBJ1-1, the full variable domain is SAVISQKPSRDICQRGTSLTIQCQVDSQVTMMFWYRQQPGQSLTLIATANQGSEATYESGFVIDKFPISRPNLTFSTLTVSNMSPEDSSIYLCSVRVGMNTEAFFGQGTRLTVV.

The table lists this clone with a few counts. The gene calls are TRBV11-2 and TRBJ2-1; 8 nucleotides align to TRBD1. The germline V gene has CDR1 SGHAT and CDR2 FQNNGV. V trimming: 5 bases; J trimming: 0 bases; junction bases outside the gene matches: 3. CDR3 length equals 15 residues. CDR3 nucleotides: TGTGCCAGCAGCCCCGGACAGGGCTCCTACAATGAGCAGTTCTTC. Translating it yields CASSPGQGSYNEQFF.

This chain links TRBV29-1 with TRBJ2-2; D is perhaps TRBD1 (6 bases). In germline, CDR1 is SQVTM, CDR2 ANQGSEA. This CDR3 has 15 residues. Trimming stripped 4 bases from V and 4 bases from J, with 16 bases between. CDR3 residues: CSVVKSGAGTGELFF. In DNA, the CDR3 is TGCAGCGTTGTAAAGTCAGGGGCGGGCACCGGGGAGCTGTTTTTT.

This clone has more than one count but fewer than ten. The V and J genes are TRBV7-9 and TRBJ2-1; a weak D match, TRBD2 (5 bases). Trimming pared 3 bases from V and 4 bases from J, leaving 13 bases between. This CDR3 region has 15 residues. Germline CDR1 SEHNR, CDR2 FQNEAQ (reference sequence). In DNA, the CDR3 is TGTGCCAGCAGCTTCGGAGGATCAGGTTACAATGAGCAGTTCTTC. Translated: CASSFGGSGYNEQFF.

V and J are TRBV5-1 and TRBJ2-7; TRBD2 agrees at 7 bases. Germline V CDR1 and CDR2: SGHRS, YFSETQ. The CDR3 runs to 15 residues. V trimming: 0 bases; J trimming: 5 bases; junction bases outside the gene matches: 8. CDR3 protein: CASSLALAVHHEQYF. DNA for the CDR3: TGCGCCAGCAGCTTGGCCCTAGCGGTACACCACGAGCAGTACTTC.

V gene TRBV5-6 combines with J gene TRBJ2-5, with D uncertain. Germline V CDR1 and CDR2: SGHDT, YYEEEE. The CDR3 totals 11 residues. Trimming took 3 bases from V and 5 from J, leaving 5 bases between them. CDR3 DNA sequence: TGTGCCAGCAGCTGGGCGGAGACCCAGTACTTC. It is translated as CASSWAETQYF.

This chain links TRBV6-5 with TRBJ1-6; D may be TRBD1 (6 bases). CDR3 length equals 15 residues. Per germline, CDR1 MNHEY and CDR2 SVGAGI. Trimming removed 2 bases at V and 5 bases at J, with 10 bases between. The CDR3 coding sequence is TGTGCCAGCAGTTACGGACAGCGGAATAATTCACCCCTCCACTTT. It specifies CASSYGQRNNSPLHF.

The V call is TRBV28, the J call TRBJ2-7; D might be TRBD2 (5 bases). Germline lookup yields CDR1 MDHEN and CDR2 SYDVKM. V was clipped by 4 bases and J by 2 bases, with 15 bases between them. This CDR3 has 15 amino acids. In DNA form, the CDR3 reads TGTGCCAGCAGTTCCCTCAAGAGGGATACCTACGAGCAGTACTTC. It codes for CASSSLKRDTYEQYF.

This clone was seen a few times. This chain uses TRBV30 with TRBJ1-2; D call uncertain. Germline CDR1 GTSNPN, CDR2 SVGIG (reference sequence). Trimming took off 3 bases at V and 6 bases at J, with 14 bases between the two ends. This CDR3 is built from 13 residues. The CDR3 nucleotides are TGTGCCTGGAGACAAGGGTTTGGGGATGGCTACACCTTC. It specifies CAWRQGFGDGYTF. Filled out from reference TRBV30 and TRBJ1-2, the complete variable domain reads SQTIHQWPATLVQPVGSPLSLECTVEGTSNPNLYWYRQAAGRGLQLLFYSVGIGQISSEVPQNLSASRPQDRQFILSSKKLLLSDSGFYLCAWRQGFGDGYTFGSGTRLTVV.

This clone came up a few times. The V and J genes are TRBV29-1 and TRBJ1-2; no clear D gene. The V end lost 4 bases, the J end lost 12 bases, and 15 bases lay between the germline ends. Germline V gene data show CDR1 as SQVTM and CDR2 as ANQGSEA. This CDR3 has 11 amino acids. This CDR3 is CSVGHRTSDTF. In DNA, the CDR3 is TGCAGCGTTGGGCACCGGACGAGCGACACCTTC.

There are a few counts of this clone. The chain carries TRBV29-1 and TRBJ2-7; D ambiguous. Germline CDR1 and CDR2: SQVTM and ANQGSEA. The ends were cut back, 3 bases at V and 1 base at J, with 10 bases in the middle. The CDR3 spans 13 residues. The CDR3 DNA reads TGCAGCGTTGAGAGCTTTCAATCCTACGAGCAGTACTTC. It specifies CSVESFQSYEQYF.

CDR3 nucleotides: TGTGCCAGCAGTGAGCAAGGGCAGGTTCTCACCCTCCACTTT. As protein: CASSEQGQVLTLHF. The chain has TRBV2 and TRBJ1-6; D remains ambiguous. V was clipped by 3 bases and J by 14 bases, with 17 bases between them. Germline CDR1 reads SNHLY; CDR2 reads FYNNEI. The CDR3 consists of 14 residues.

A remark on this clone: The same CDR3 can be traced to other DNA sequences in this sample. V usage is TRBV5-1 and J usage is TRBJ2-7; 8 nucleotides line up with TRBD2. Unmatched junction bases numbered 0, after V lost 0 bases and J lost 1 base. The CDR3 sequence is 14 residues long. Germline-derived CDR1 and CDR2 are SGHRS and YFSETQ. The CDR3: CASSLERGSYEQYF. The CDR3 nucleotides read TGCGCCAGCAGCTTGGAGCGGGGGTCCTACGAGCAGTACTTC.

This clone was counted a few times. The chain employs TRBV5-4 and TRBJ1-2, with D perhaps matching TRBD1 (6 bases). The CDR3 spans 15 residues. CDR1 and CDR2 (germline): SGHNT, YYREEE (reference sequence). V dropped 4 bases and J dropped 7 bases, with 20 bases sitting between them. CDR3 DNA sequence: TGTGCCAGCAGCCCCTTCCAGCTAGGGGGGGGTGGCTACACCTTC. This gives the protein CASSPFQLGGGGYTF.

Comment on this clone: Within the sample, other DNA sequences also encode this same CDR3. J is TRBJ2-3 and V is TRBV6-5; D gene unclear. The germline V and J ends were trimmed by 6 bases and 2 bases, with 9 bases remaining between them. This CDR3 has 13 amino acids. From germline, CDR1 is MNHEY and CDR2 SVGAGI. The CDR3 loop is CASRGVITDTQYF. CDR3 DNA: TGTGCCAGCAGGGGCGTCATCACAGATACGCAGTATTTT.

This chain links TRBV30 with TRBJ2-4, with D possibly TRBD1 on 7 matching bases. V was trimmed by 4 bases and J by 6 bases, leaving 16 bases between them. CDR1 and CDR2 from the germline V gene are GTSNPN and SVGIG (reference sequence). The CDR3 runs to 14 residues. CDR3: CAWNFRQGGNIQYF. The DNA of the CDR3 is TGTGCCTGGAATTTTCGGCAGGGGGGAAACATTCAGTACTTC.

The CDR3 coding sequence is TGCAGCCCCGGCGAACAGGGGTACGAGCAGTACTTC. Encoded protein: CSPGEQGYEQYF. V gene TRBV29-1 combines with J gene TRBJ2-7, with TRBD1 identical over 7 bases. The ends lost 8 bases at V and 4 bases at J; junction bases unmatched: 8. The CDR3 sequence is 12 residues long. The germline V gene encodes CDR1 SQVTM and CDR2 ANQGSEA.

This clone was seen a handful of times. The chain recombines TRBV6-5 with TRBJ1-2; 7 nucleotides align to TRBD1. V lost 4 bases to trimming and J lost 4 bases; unmatched junction nucleotides: 6. The CDR3 totals 14 residues. Germline-derived CDR1 and CDR2 are MNHEY and SVGAGI. The CDR3 is CASSLTGTAYGYTF. CDR3 DNA: TGTGCCAGCAGTTTAACCGGGACAGCCTATGGCTACACCTTC.

This clone showed up just once. The gene calls are TRBV15 and TRBJ1-3; D ambiguous. Trimming left V 1 base short and J 0 bases short, with 7 bases between. Germline V gene sequence: CDR1 LNHNV, CDR2 YYDKDF (reference sequence). The CDR3 is 15 amino acids. DNA of the CDR3: TGTGCCACCAGCAGAGTAGCATTCTCTGGAAACACCATATATTTT. Its protein is CATSRVAFSGNTIYF.

The chain is built from TRBV7-9 and TRBJ1-2; a possible D gene is TRBD1 (6 bases). Deletions cut 8 bases from V and 2 bases from J, with 9 bases between. This CDR3 comprises 12 residues. CDR1 is SEHNR and CDR2 is FQNEAQ in the germline V gene (reference sequence). The CDR3 sequence: CASGDINYGYTF. Written as DNA, the CDR3 is TGTGCCAGCGGGGACATCAACTATGGCTACACCTTC. The variable domain in full, completed from reference TRBV7-9 and TRBJ1-2, reads DTGVSQNPRHKITKRGQNVTFRCDPISEHNRLYWYRQTLGQGPEFLTYFQNEAQLEKSRLLSDRFSAERPKGSFSTLEIQRTEQGDSAMYLCASGDINYGYTFGSGTRLTVV.

The chain couples TRBV7-9 to TRBJ2-3; 8 bases fit TRBD2. Trimming took 5 bases from V and 1 from J; bases not matched to a gene: 2. Germline CDR1 SEHNR, CDR2 FQNEAQ (reference sequence). The CDR3 is 14 amino acids. CDR3 region: CASSGRGGTDTQYF. CDR3 bases: TGTGCCAGCAGCGGGCGGGGGGGCACAGATACGCAGTATTTT.

The V call is TRBV6-6, the J call TRBJ2-7; TRBD1 aligns across 9 bases. V was pared by 5 bases and J by 6 bases, with 8 bases of the junction left unmatched. The CDR3 runs 14 residues. Germline V gene data show CDR1 as MNHNY and CDR2 as SVGAGI (reference sequence). The CDR3 sequence is CASSPGQGSGEQYF. The CDR3 DNA reads as TGTGCCAGCAGTCCGGGACAGGGATCAGGCGAGCAGTACTTC.

This clone was counted a few times. This rearrangement joins TRBV5-6 to TRBJ2-1; D could derive from TRBD1 or TRBD2 (6 bases each). This CDR3 comprises 11 residues. The germline V and J ends were trimmed by 3 bases and 9 bases, with 7 bases remaining between them. Per germline, CDR1 SGHDT and CDR2 YYEEEE. CDR3 DNA sequence: TGTGCCAGCAGCTCGGGGGCTGAGCAGTTCTTC. It yields the protein CASSSGAEQFF.

The V and J genes are TRBV5-6 and TRBJ2-4, with no clear D. Germline CDR1 reads SGHDT; CDR2 reads YYEEEE. V was shortened by 3 bases and J by 6 bases, with 10 bases between the two germline ends. The CDR3 has 13 amino acids. The chain's CDR3 is CASSSSPPNIQYF. The CDR3 DNA follows: TGTGCCAGCAGCTCTTCCCCCCCAAACATTCAGTACTTC.

The chain combines TRBV5-1 with TRBJ2-7; perhaps TRBD1 as D (6 bases). CDR3 size: 15 residues. CDR1 is SGHRS, CDR2 YFSETQ, per germline. V lost 4 bases and J 1 base, leaving 15 bases between the germline ends. CDR3 in amino acids: CASSVVGTKSYEQYF. The CDR3 bases are TGCGCCAGCAGCGTCGTCGGGACAAAGTCCTACGAGCAGTACTTC.

This rearrangement joins TRBV5-1 to TRBJ2-3; TRBD2 is a possible D gene (6 bases). The germline V gene has CDR1 SGHRS and CDR2 YFSETQ. The CDR3 loop spans 16 amino acids. V was cut by 0 bases and J by 4 bases, with 15 bases left in between. This CDR3 is CASSLEPGVGADTQYF. CDR3 DNA sequence: TGCGCCAGCAGCTTGGAGCCGGGAGTGGGCGCAGATACGCAGTATTTT.